Below, 11 T cell receptor beta chains from the same sample are listed, as sequenced in a study of blood T cell repertoires in COVID-19. TCRdb's table, derived via immunoSEQ multiplex PCR, lists solely in-frame clones and lacks some. The sample shows about 89,000 clones, 75% to 85% of them seen only once. Sequenced input: peripheral blood. The receptors were sampled from a woman aged 80 or older with acute or convalescent COVID-19.

The chain is built from TRBV30 and TRBJ1-2; D unclear. The CDR3 has 13 amino acids. V lost 2 bases, J lost 4 bases, and 11 bases lay in between. CDR1 and CDR2 from the germline V gene are GTSNPN and SVGIG (reference sequence). The CDR3, as DNA: TGTGCCTGGAGTAACGGGGAGGGCTATGGCTACACCTTC. Translated: CAWSNGEGYGYTF.

This rearrangement joins TRBV2 to TRBJ2-5; 7 positions match TRBD1. V was pared by 4 bases and J by 4 bases, with 12 bases of the junction left unmatched. The germline V gene has CDR1 SNHLY and CDR2 FYNNEI. The CDR3 spans 16 residues. In DNA, the CDR3 is TGTGCCAGCAGTGCATACGGGACAGTGAGGAGAGAGACCCAGTACTTC. Residues: CASSAYGTVRRETQYF.

The gene calls are TRBV7-6 and TRBJ2-2, with 9 positions matching TRBD2. CDR3 length equals 17 residues. Trimming at V came to 3 bases and at J to 3 bases, leaving 8 bases not matched to a gene. Germline V gene lookup returns CDR1 SGHVS and CDR2 FNYEAQ. The CDR3 DNA reads as TGTGCCAGCAGCTTTCTAGGACTAGCGTTTGACACCGGGGAGCTGTTTTTT. Amino acids: CASSFLGLAFDTGELFF.

The chain combines TRBV15 with TRBJ2-7; 7 nucleotides line up with TRBD1. This CDR3 has 14 residues. V dropped 5 bases and J dropped 3; count of bases not matched to a gene: 7. Per germline, CDR1 LNHNV and CDR2 YYDKDF (reference sequence). CDR3 coding DNA: TGTGCCACCAGCTCCTGGACAGGTAACTACGAGCAGTACTTC. It encodes CATSSWTGNYEQYF.

The chain uses TRBV24-1 and TRBJ2-2; D gene ambiguous. CDR1 and CDR2 from the germline V gene are KGHDR and SFDVKD. V lost 6 bases, J lost 0 bases, and 7 bases lay in between. This CDR3 contains 14 residues. CDR3 residues: CATSRAANTGELFF. The CDR3 coding sequence is TGTGCCACCAGTCGCGCGGCGAACACCGGGGAGCTGTTTTTT.

The V gene is TRBV19, the J gene TRBJ2-2; D is unresolved. Trimming stripped 5 bases from V and 4 bases from J, with 11 bases between. Looked up from germline, CDR1 is LNHDA and CDR2 is SQIVND (reference sequence). The CDR3 consists of 14 residues. CDR3 DNA sequence: TGTGCCAGTAGTTCCGTTAGTTTCACCGGGGAGCTGTTTTTT. Amino acid sequence: CASSSVSFTGELFF.

This clone was seen once. The rearrangement uses TRBV13 and TRBJ1-3; perhaps TRBD1 as D (5 bases). The germline V gene has CDR1 PRHDT and CDR2 FYEKMQ (reference sequence). V lost 5 bases to trimming and J lost 4 bases, with 12 bases between them. The CDR3 has 14 residues. The CDR3 is CASSLSGYGNTIYF. The CDR3 DNA follows: TGTGCCAGCAGCCTATCAGGGTACGGAAACACCATATATTTT.

The chain joins TRBV29-1 to TRBJ1-1; maybe TRBD1 (6 bases). The germline V and J ends were trimmed by 5 bases and 3 bases, with 7 bases remaining between them. In germline, CDR1 is SQVTM, CDR2 ANQGSEA. This CDR3 has 11 amino acids. The CDR3 region has the DNA TGCAGCGTTTACAGGGACACTGAAGCTTTCTTT. It specifies CSVYRDTEAFF.

The rearrangement uses TRBV15 and TRBJ2-1; 7 bases fit TRBD2. Germline V CDR1 and CDR2: LNHNV, YYDKDF (reference sequence). The length of the CDR3 is 16 residues. After removal of 1 base from V and 2 bases from J, the junction contained 5 bases not matched to a gene. CDR3 protein: CATSRGGGLTYNEQFF. CDR3 nucleotides: TGTGCCACCAGCAGAGGGGGGGGACTAACCTACAATGAGCAGTTCTTC.

This sequence joins TRBV5-1 and TRBJ1-2; 9 nucleotides agree with TRBD1. Germline trimming cut 1 base from V and 5 bases from J; bases unmatched to any gene: 3. CDR3 size: 14 residues. The V gene's germline CDR1 is SGHRS and CDR2 YFSETQ. CDR3 nucleotides: TGCGCCAGCAGCTTGTCGACAGGGGGTTATGGCTACACCTTC. As protein: CASSLSTGGYGYTF.

The rearrangement joins TRBV10-3 to TRBJ1-3, with a tentative D call TRBD1 (6 bases). The CDR3 consists of 14 residues. Trimming removed 6 bases from V and 8 bases from J, with 17 bases in between. Germline CDR1 and CDR2: ENHRY and SYGVKD. CDR3 DNA: TGTGCCATCAGGGGCGTCCCTAAGGGGGACACCATATATTTT. Translating it yields CAIRGVPKGDTIYF.